These 30 T cell receptor beta chains came from one sample sequenced in a study of OX40 agonist ivuxolimab in advanced cancers. Some clones are missing from TCRdb's copy, which holds only in-frame ones; the method was immunoSEQ multiplex PCR. The sample consists of 45,000 to 50,000 clones, roughly 93% of them appearing once. The specimen comprised CD4+ or CD8+ T cells sorted from blood, sampled in a trial of the OX40 agonist ivuxolimab. The source is an adult with an advanced solid tumor such as melanoma, head and neck, liver or kidney cancer.

This chain links TRBV7-9 with TRBJ2-7, with unresolved D. V shed 1 base and J shed 3 bases, with 10 bases lying between them. The CDR3 has 14 residues. Germline loops: CDR1 SEHNR, CDR2 FQNEAQ (reference sequence). The CDR3 here is CASSLVSGFYEQYF. In nucleotides, the CDR3 is TGTGCCAGCAGCTTAGTGTCGGGTTTCTACGAGCAGTACTTC.

CDR3 loop: CASSPTGSSYEQYF. DNA of the CDR3: TGTGCCAGCTCACCAACAGGAAGCTCCTACGAGCAGTACTTC. V is TRBV18 and J is TRBJ2-7, with D maybe TRBD1 (5 bases). Deletions cut 2 bases from V and 0 bases from J, with 8 bases between. Germline V CDR1 and CDR2: KGHSH, LQKENI. CDR3 length: 14 amino acids.

This rearrangement joins TRBV5-4 to TRBJ1-2; no reliable D call. Between the trimmed V and J ends, which lost 1 base and 4 bases, there was a span of 17 bases. The length of the CDR3 is 16 residues. Germline lookup yields CDR1 SGHNT and CDR2 YYREEE (reference sequence). CDR3 bases: TGTGCCAGCAGCTTGCAGGAGTATAAAGATGTCTATGGCTACACCTTC. Its protein product is CASSLQEYKDVYGYTF.

This chain uses TRBV7-9 with TRBJ2-3; perhaps TRBD1 as D (6 bases). In germline, CDR1 is SEHNR, CDR2 FQNEAQ (reference sequence). There are 19 residues in the CDR3. The germline V and J ends were trimmed by 6 bases and 2 bases, with 27 bases remaining between them. CDR3 sequence reads: CASRAPFSSGTLNTDTQYF. CDR3 sequence (DNA): TGTGCCAGCAGGGCACCGTTCTCGTCCGGGACACTTAACACAGATACGCAGTATTTT.

In DNA, the CDR3 is TGCGCCAGCAGCCCCATGGGGGCGGGCTACACCTTC. It specifies CASSPMGAGYTF. This chain uses TRBV5-1 with TRBJ1-2; possibly TRBD1 for D (6 bases). V was trimmed by 4 bases and J by 8 bases, leaving 12 bases between them. The CDR3 extends over 12 amino acids. Germline V CDR1 and CDR2: SGHRS, YFSETQ.

The V call is TRBV5-8, the J call TRBJ2-7, with TRBD2 matching over 8 bases. This CDR3 has 16 amino acids. The trim removed 1 base at V and 0 bases at J, leaving 6 bases unmatched. Germline lookup yields CDR1 SGHTS and CDR2 YDEGEE. This CDR3 reads CASSLTGTRSSYEQYF. The DNA for the CDR3 is TGTGCCAGCAGCTTGACTGGGACTAGGAGCTCCTACGAGCAGTACTTC. The full variable domain, in which reference TRBV5-8 and TRBJ2-7 provide the parts outside the CDR3, is EAGVTQSPTHLIKTRGQQATLRCSPISGHTSVYWYQQALGLGLQFLLWYDEGEERNRGNFPPRFSGRQFPNYSSELNVNALELEDSALYLCASSLTGTRSSYEQYFGPGTRLTVT.

This rearrangement joins TRBV5-1 to TRBJ2-1, with 8 bases matching TRBD1. J was trimmed by 3 bases and V by 2 bases; bases with no gene match: 4. Germline assignment: CDR1 SGHRS and CDR2 YFSETQ. The CDR3 is 15 amino acids. CDR3: CASSFGTGGYNEQFF. The CDR3 nucleotides are TGCGCCAGCAGCTTTGGGACAGGAGGCTACAATGAGCAGTTCTTC.

This rearrangement joins TRBV27 to TRBJ2-7; 10 nucleotides match TRBD1. CDR1 is MNHEY, CDR2 SMNVEV, per germline (reference sequence). The CDR3 runs 16 residues. V shed 0 bases, J shed 4 bases, and the junction held 6 bases outside the gene matches. The CDR3 region has the DNA TGTGCCAGCAGTTTATCGGCCGGGACAGGGGATTACGAGCAGTACTTC. Translated: CASSLSAGTGDYEQYF.

This rearrangement joins TRBV25-1 to TRBJ2-3, with D perhaps matching TRBD2 (5 bases). Germline CDR1 and CDR2: MGHDK and SYGVNS. The CDR3 extends over 14 amino acids. Trimming stripped 11 bases from V and 2 bases from J, with 17 bases between. Written as DNA, the CDR3 is TGTGCCTCCACGCGAAGCGGTACCACAGATACGCAGTATTTT. This encodes CASTRSGTTDTQYF.

V is TRBV2 and J is TRBJ1-4; TRBD1 matches 8 bases. The V segment lost 7 bases and the J segment 7 bases; nucleotides outside the gene matches: 5. CDR3 length: 13 residues. Germline V lookup: CDR1 SNHLY, CDR2 FYNNEI. CDR3 region: CASTGQGGEKLFF. The CDR3 nucleotides are TGTGCCAGCACAGGACAGGGAGGTGAAAAACTGTTTTTT.

This chain links TRBV5-1 with TRBJ2-5; TRBD2 matches 9 bases. The germline gives CDR1 SGHRS, CDR2 YFSETQ. V shed 4 bases and J 6 bases; nucleotides not matched to a gene: 13. The length of the CDR3 is 16 residues. The CDR3 DNA sequence: TGCGCCAGCAGCCCTATTGGGACTAGCCGGGATAAGACCCAGTACTTC. Protein sequence: CASSPIGTSRDKTQYF.

The gene calls are TRBV27 and TRBJ1-1; 8 bases agree with TRBD1. The germline CDR1 and CDR2 sequences are MNHEY and SMNVEV (reference sequence). With V trimmed by 6 bases and J by 5 bases, 14 bases remained unmatched. The CDR3 runs 16 residues. CDR3: CASRPPPWTGFTEAFF. The CDR3 nucleotides read TGTGCCAGCAGGCCTCCTCCATGGACAGGGTTTACTGAAGCTTTCTTT.

The chain employs TRBV6-1 and TRBJ2-7; D not resolved. Per the germline V gene, CDR1 is MNHNS and CDR2 is SASEGT. The CDR3 consists of 14 residues. V was pared by 4 bases and J by 0 bases, with 10 bases between. The CDR3 spells CASSGAYSSYEQYF. The DNA for the CDR3 is TGTGCCAGCAGTGGAGCGTACAGCTCCTACGAGCAGTACTTC.

This clone is a singleton in its sample. In DNA, the CDR3 is TGTGCCAGCAGTGGCCCCCTTCTAGGAATTGGTGCAGATACGCAGTATTTT. Protein product: CASSGPLLGIGADTQYF. V and J are TRBV6-1 and TRBJ2-3, with D unclear. V shed 4 bases and J shed 4 bases, with 21 bases lying between them. Germline CDR1 and CDR2: MNHNS and SASEGT. The CDR3 contains 17 residues.

The V call is TRBV6-5, the J call TRBJ2-7, with 13 bases matching TRBD2. With V trimmed by 5 bases and J by 7 bases, 5 bases remained unmatched. Germline lookup yields CDR1 MNHEY and CDR2 SVGAGI. This CDR3 comprises 14 residues. CDR3 in amino acids: CASSPTSGREEQYF. CDR3 nucleotide sequence: TGTGCCAGCAGTCCCACTAGCGGGAGGGAAGAGCAGTACTTC.

The chain links TRBV28 to TRBJ2-3; D unresolved. Trimming removed 6 bases at V and 6 bases at J, with 16 bases between. Germline V gene data show CDR1 as MDHEN and CDR2 as SYDVKM. The CDR3 loop spans 14 amino acids. The CDR3 here is CASRKGTPGDTQYF. The CDR3 nucleotides read TGTGCCAGCAGGAAGGGCACACCTGGGGATACGCAGTATTTT.

The chain recombines TRBV2 with TRBJ2-7, with TRBD1 matching over 9 bases. V was pared by 8 bases and J by 4 bases, with 9 bases of the junction left unmatched. The germline CDR1 and CDR2 sequences are SNHLY and FYNNEI. This CDR3 has 14 amino acids. Here the CDR3 reads CASDTGTGWYEQYF. Written as DNA, the CDR3 is TGTGCCAGCGACACCGGGACAGGGTGGTACGAGCAGTACTTC.

The genes are TRBV9 and TRBJ2-2, with D unresolved. This CDR3 region has 14 residues. Germline CDR1 is SGDLS and CDR2 is YYNGEE. Between the trimmed V and J ends, which lost 2 bases and 8 bases, there was a span of 13 bases. CDR3 in amino acids: CASSVTMDPGELFF. Written as DNA, the CDR3 is TGTGCCAGCAGCGTCACCATGGACCCAGGGGAGCTGTTTTTT.

This chain uses TRBV4-1 with TRBJ1-2; 11 bases are shared with TRBD1. Losses at the gene ends were 2 bases for V and 8 bases for J; bases not matched to a gene: 7. The CDR3 has 15 residues. Germline loops: CDR1 MGHRA, CDR2 YSYEKL. In nucleotides, the CDR3 is TGCGCCAGCAGCCAACCCCGGGACAGGGGGGGCGGCTACACCTTC. As protein: CASSQPRDRGGGYTF.

This sequence joins TRBV4-1 and TRBJ2-3; D is unresolved. Trimming stripped 0 bases from V and 1 base from J, with 11 bases between. The CDR3 spans 16 residues. The germline V gene has CDR1 MGHRA and CDR2 YSYEKL. The CDR3 nucleotides are TGCGCCAGCAGCCAAGATCAAATAAGCGGCACAGATACGCAGTATTTT. Residues: CASSQDQISGTDTQYF.

The rearrangement uses TRBV27 and TRBJ2-1; 10 bases align to TRBD2. CDR3 length: 17 amino acids. J lost 0 bases, V lost 0 bases, and 2 bases had no gene match. The germline V gene has CDR1 MNHEY and CDR2 SMNVEV (reference sequence). CDR3 amino acids: CASSLSSGGRSYNEQFF. As DNA, the CDR3 is TGTGCCAGCAGTTTATCTAGCGGGGGGCGCTCCTACAATGAGCAGTTCTTC.

V usage is TRBV4-1 and J usage is TRBJ2-2; 10 nucleotides match TRBD2. Germline assignment: CDR1 MGHRA and CDR2 YSYEKL. J lost 4 bases, V lost 4 bases, and 9 bases had no gene match. This CDR3 spans 17 amino acids. This chain's CDR3 is CASSLSGVAGGTGELFF. CDR3 nucleotide sequence: TGCGCCAGCAGCCTCAGTGGGGTAGCGGGAGGCACCGGGGAGCTGTTTTTT.

The chain has TRBV10-3 and TRBJ2-4, with D unresolved. V was pared by 2 bases and J by 0 bases, with 14 bases between. The CDR3 spans 17 residues. Germline CDR1 is ENHRY and CDR2 is SYGVKD. CDR3 nucleotides: TGTGCCATCAGTGAGGGTACAATAAGTCTAGCCAAAAACATTCAGTACTTC. The encoded protein is CAISEGTISLAKNIQYF.

This clone has just a few counts. The chain carries TRBV4-1 and TRBJ1-1; tentatively, D is TRBD1 (5 bases). This CDR3 spans 14 amino acids. Trimming shortened V by 3 bases and J by 0 bases, and 8 bases separated the two germline ends. Germline V CDR1 and CDR2: MGHRA, YSYEKL. The CDR3 protein is CASSQGPVNTEAFF. The DNA of the CDR3 is TGCGCCAGCAGCCAGGGGCCGGTGAACACTGAAGCTTTCTTT.

The V and J genes are TRBV7-9 and TRBJ2-1, with TRBD2 identical over 12 bases. The CDR3 consists of 15 residues. CDR1 is SEHNR, CDR2 FQNEAQ, per germline (reference sequence). J was trimmed by 9 bases and V by 4 bases; bases with no gene match: 7. This CDR3 is CASSSLAGGPREQFF. As DNA, the CDR3 is TGTGCCAGCAGCTCGCTAGCGGGAGGGCCTCGTGAGCAGTTCTTC. Full variable domain (outside the CDR3, taken from reference TRBV7-9 and TRBJ2-1): DTGVSQNPRHKITKRGQNVTFRCDPISEHNRLYWYRQTLGQGPEFLTYFQNEAQLEKSRLLSDRFSAERPKGSFSTLEIQRTEQGDSAMYLCASSSLAGGPREQFFGPGTRLTVL.

The V call is TRBV19, the J call TRBJ2-1; D uncertain. Germline V CDR1 and CDR2: LNHDA, SQIVND (reference sequence). The CDR3 runs to 11 residues. CDR3 in amino acids: CGTRTYNEQFF. CDR3 DNA: TGTGGGACGAGGACCTACAATGAGCAGTTCTTC. Full variable domain (remainder filled in from reference TRBV19 and TRBJ2-1): DGGITQSPKYLFRKEGQNVTLSCEQNLNHDAMYWYRQDPGQGLRLIYYSQIVNDFQKGDIAEGYSVSREKKESFPLTVTSAQKNPTAFYLCGTRTYNEQFFGPGTRLTVL.

The rearrangement uses TRBV30 and TRBJ1-4; 7 bases align to TRBD1. V trimming: 1 base; J trimming: 4 bases; junction bases outside the gene matches: 6. CDR1 is GTSNPN and CDR2 is SVGIG in the germline V gene (reference sequence). The CDR3 spans 15 residues. CDR3 DNA sequence: TGTGCCTGGAGTGACCTGACAGGGTTTAATGAAAAACTGTTTTTT. It encodes CAWSDLTGFNEKLFF.

The genes are TRBV11-3 and TRBJ1-5; D gene uncertain. This CDR3 spans 16 amino acids. V was cut by 7 bases and J by 11 bases, with 27 bases left in between. CDR1 is SGHNT and CDR2 is YENEEA in the germline V gene. CDR3 amino acids: CASTLDGPPSTSAQHF. As DNA, the CDR3 is TGTGCCAGCACCCTTGACGGGCCCCCCAGTACGAGTGCCCAGCATTTT.

J is TRBJ2-7 and V is TRBV19, with TRBD2 identical over 8 bases. After removal of 1 base from V and 2 bases from J, the junction contained 4 bases not matched to a gene. CDR1 LNHDA and CDR2 SQIVND come from the germline V gene (reference sequence). CDR3 length: 15 residues. In DNA, the CDR3 is TGTGCCAGTAGTATAGGTAGCGGGAACCCCTACGAGCAGTACTTC. It is translated as CASSIGSGNPYEQYF.

The CDR3: CASSFWGTGNTIYF. The CDR3 bases are TGTGCCAGCAGCTTTTGGGGGACTGGAAACACCATATATTTT. The chain employs TRBV13 and TRBJ1-3; tentative D call: TRBD1 (5 bases). The V end lost 3 bases, the J end lost 2 bases, and 8 bases lay between the germline ends. Germline lookup yields CDR1 PRHDT and CDR2 FYEKMQ (reference sequence). The CDR3 loop spans 14 amino acids.